This entry lists 22 T cell receptor beta chains sequenced from one sample in a study of cytomegalovirus exposure and HLA in healthy donors. In the PCR, 60 Vbeta and 13 Jbeta primers were used. Data came from immunoSEQ multiplex PCR; TCRdb stores just in-frame clones and leaves some out. Of over 130,000 clones in the sample, nearly 90% were seen once. Sequencing input: PBMCs. The receptors shown here come from a woman between 35 and 50 years old in good health and CMV-seronegative.

A single count supports this clone. This sequence joins TRBV10-2 and TRBJ2-7, with D perhaps TRBD2 (6 bases). This CDR3 region has 14 residues. Germline loops: CDR1 WSHSY, CDR2 SAAADI. V lost 6 bases to trimming and J lost 3 bases, with 15 bases between them. The CDR3 bases are TGCGCCAGCAGCCATGGGGGAGGATACTACGAGCAGTACTTC. Encoded protein: CASSHGGGYYEQYF.

The rearrangement joins TRBV5-1 to TRBJ2-1; a possible D gene is TRBD2 (6 bases). CDR1 is SGHRS and CDR2 is YFSETQ in the germline V gene. The CDR3 is made up of 13 amino acids. Trimming took 3 bases from V and 9 from J, leaving 13 bases between them. In DNA form, the CDR3 reads TGCGCCAGCAGCTGGCCGGGAGTGCCTGAGCAGTTCTTC. Its translation is CASSWPGVPEQFF.

The chain links TRBV7-2 to TRBJ2-5, with TRBD2 matching over 7 bases. The closer fit of TRBJ2-7 to the DNA end suggests the J call may be wrong. From germline, CDR1 is SGHTA and CDR2 FQGNSA. The CDR3 has 14 residues. CDR3 DNA: TGTGCCAGCAGCTTAGCGGGAGGGCCAATCGAGCAGTACTTC. Its protein is CASSLAGGPIEQYF.

This clone showed up just once. This chain links TRBV9 with TRBJ2-7; TRBD2 might be the D (5 bases). V was shortened by 0 bases and J by 2 bases, with 18 bases between the two germline ends. Germline CDR1 SGDLS, CDR2 YYNGEE. This CDR3 comprises 17 residues. This CDR3 reads CASSVGATRSVTYEQYF. Here the CDR3 DNA reads TGTGCCAGCAGCGTAGGGGCTACTAGATCTGTAACCTACGAGCAGTACTTC.

The V gene is TRBV7-9, the J gene TRBJ2-1, with a possible D match to TRBD2 (6 bases). This CDR3 has 12 amino acids. Germline loops: CDR1 SEHNR, CDR2 FQNEAQ (reference sequence). Trimming took 3 bases from V and 8 from J, leaving 8 bases between them. Here the CDR3 DNA reads TGTGCCAGCAGCTTCTCTAGCGATGAGCAGTTCTTC. It yields the protein CASSFSSDEQFF.

The gene calls are TRBV18 and TRBJ2-1, with 9 positions matching TRBD2. CDR3 length equals 14 residues. In germline, CDR1 is KGHSH, CDR2 LQKENI. V trimming: 5 bases; J trimming: 5 bases; junction bases outside the gene matches: 4. The CDR3 nucleotides are TGTGCCAGCTCAGGTTTAGCGGGGGACAATGAGCAGTTCTTC. Its protein product is CASSGLAGDNEQFF.

The gene calls are TRBV27 and TRBJ2-1, with 8 bases matching TRBD2. Germline V gene lookup returns CDR1 MNHEY and CDR2 SMNVEV (reference sequence). Trimming took 6 bases from V and 8 from J; bases not matched to a gene: 9. The CDR3 extends over 14 amino acids. DNA of the CDR3: TGTGCCAGCAGCTCAGCGGGAGCTCGGTATGAGCAGTTCTTC. Residues: CASSSAGARYEQFF.

This chain connects TRBV7-6 to TRBJ1-6; D may be TRBD1 (6 bases). The CDR3 contains 17 residues. CDR1 is SGHVS and CDR2 is FNYEAQ in the germline V gene. V gave up 5 bases and J gave up 10 bases, with 24 bases separating them. CDR3 sequence: CASSPLRFRDNGSPLHF. The CDR3 DNA sequence: TGTGCCAGCAGCCCCCTCCGGTTCCGGGACAATGGGTCACCCCTCCACTTT.

This chain joins TRBV7-2 and TRBJ2-7, with TRBD2 matching over 8 bases. The CDR3 has 15 amino acids. V gave up 0 bases and J gave up 1 base; unmatched junction bases: 2. The germline CDR1 and CDR2 sequences are SGHTA and FQGNSA. The CDR3 reads CASSLAPSGSYEQYF. CDR3 bases: TGTGCCAGCAGCTTAGCGCCTAGCGGGTCCTACGAGCAGTACTTC.

The chain has TRBV6-6 and TRBJ2-1, with D possibly matching TRBD1 (6 bases). Trimming pared 0 bases from V and 3 bases from J, leaving 9 bases between. Germline V CDR1 and CDR2: MNHNY, SVGAGI (reference sequence). There are 15 residues in the CDR3. In nucleotides, the CDR3 is TGTGCCAGCAGTTACTCAAGGACAGTCTACAATGAGCAGTTCTTC. It yields the protein CASSYSRTVYNEQFF.

The chain recombines TRBV19 with TRBJ2-3; TRBD2 matches 8 bases. This CDR3 region has 18 residues. After removal of 4 bases from V and 2 bases from J, the junction contained 14 bases not matched to a gene. Germline CDR1 and CDR2: LNHDA and SQIVND (reference sequence). CDR3: CASSRRLASNVYTDTQYF. CDR3 nucleotide sequence: TGTGCCAGTAGTAGGCGACTAGCGTCCAATGTTTACACAGATACGCAGTATTTT. Full variable domain (outside the CDR3, taken from reference TRBV19 and TRBJ2-3): DGGITQSPKYLFRKEGQNVTLSCEQNLNHDAMYWYRQDPGQGLRLIYYSQIVNDFQKGDIAEGYSVSREKKESFPLTVTSAQKNPTAFYLCASSRRLASNVYTDTQYFGPGTRLTVL.

In its sample, this clone was seen a few times. The chain is built from TRBV4-3 and TRBJ2-1; 7 positions match TRBD2. V lost 2 bases, J lost 9 bases, and 4 bases stayed unmatched. This CDR3 is built from 13 residues. Germline V gives CDR1 LGHNA, CDR2 YSLEER. CDR3: CASSQQAGLEQFF. CDR3 DNA: TGCGCCAGCAGCCAACAAGCGGGGCTTGAGCAGTTCTTC.

The chain uses TRBV6-1 and TRBJ1-5; D may be TRBD1 (6 bases). CDR1 MNHNS and CDR2 SASEGT come from the germline V gene. V was pared by 5 bases and J by 0 bases, with 11 bases between. The CDR3 totals 15 residues. The CDR3 spells CASSPRGYSNQPQHF. Here the CDR3 DNA reads TGTGCCAGCAGTCCCAGGGGATATAGCAATCAGCCCCAGCATTTT.

The table lists this clone with a count of one. The J gene is TRBJ2-7, the V gene TRBV7-9, with TRBD2 matching 9 bases. The CDR3 is 14 amino acids. Germline CDR1 and CDR2: SEHNR and FQNEAQ (reference sequence). V gave up 4 bases and J gave up 4 bases; unmatched junction bases: 5. The CDR3 sequence is CASSSGLALYEQYF. The CDR3 bases are TGTGCCAGCAGCTCCGGACTAGCGCTGTACGAGCAGTACTTC.

The CDR3 reads CASSLGPGSNQPQHF. CDR3 sequence (DNA): TGTGCCAGCAGCTTGGGTCCAGGCAGCAATCAGCCCCAGCATTTT. The chain is built from TRBV5-6 and TRBJ1-5; D is undetermined. The CDR3 length is 15 residues. V shed 0 bases and J shed 1 base, with 8 bases lying between them. Per germline, CDR1 SGHDT and CDR2 YYEEEE.

As concerns this clone: An end of the junction differs from the germline gene, which may be a read error. The chain recombines TRBV7-9 with TRBJ1-1; no clear D gene. Germline V gene data show CDR1 as SEHNR and CDR2 as FQNEAQ (reference sequence). CDR3 length equals 13 residues. The CDR3 bases are TGTTCCAGCAGCTTAGTGGAGGGCACTGAAGCTTTCTTT. Translated: CSSSLVEGTEAFF.

The CDR3 DNA reads as TGTGCCAGCAGCCAAGAACTAGGGGACAGCTACGAGCAGTACTTC. Residues: CASSQELGDSYEQYF. The V call is TRBV4-2, the J call TRBJ2-7, with 7 bases identical to TRBD1. Trimming at V came to 0 bases and at J to 3 bases, leaving 5 bases not matched to a gene. CDR1 is LGHNA, CDR2 YNFKEQ, per germline. This CDR3 contains 15 residues.

There are a few counts of this clone. The genes are TRBV5-1 and TRBJ2-7, with D possibly matching TRBD1 (6 bases). CDR1 and CDR2 from the germline V gene are SGHRS and YFSETQ. CDR3 length equals 13 residues. V dropped 2 bases and J dropped 1 base, with 7 bases sitting between them. The CDR3 DNA sequence: TGCGCCAGCAGCTTTGACAGGTCCTACGAGCAGTACTTC. Encoded protein: CASSFDRSYEQYF.

The chain joins TRBV28 to TRBJ2-6, with 7 bases fitting TRBD1. There are 18 residues in the CDR3. J lost 0 bases, V lost 3 bases, and 8 bases had no gene match. Germline CDR1 is MDHEN and CDR2 is SYDVKM. CDR3 loop: CASSLVGQISSGANVLTF. CDR3 DNA: TGTGCCAGCAGTTTGGTGGGACAGATCAGCTCTGGGGCCAACGTCCTGACTTTC.

The gene calls are TRBV7-9 and TRBJ1-6; 7 bases are a match to TRBD1. This CDR3 has 14 amino acids. Germline V CDR1 and CDR2: SEHNR, FQNEAQ (reference sequence). V trimming: 5 bases; J trimming: 10 bases; junction bases outside the gene matches: 8. The CDR3 DNA reads TGTGCCAGCAGCAGTGACAGGGCTAAATCACCCCTCCACTTT. Amino acids: CASSSDRAKSPLHF.

The rearrangement joins TRBV5-5 to TRBJ1-5; D not certain. The CDR3 length is 13 residues. Trimming left V 0 bases short and J 4 bases short, with 5 bases between. The V gene's germline CDR1 is SGHKS and CDR2 YYEKEE (reference sequence). CDR3 nucleotide sequence: TGTGCCAGCAGCTTGGTGGAGAATCAGCCCCAGCATTTT. Translating gives CASSLVENQPQHF.

This chain connects TRBV11-2 to TRBJ2-5; D gene unclear. Germline CDR1 reads SGHAT; CDR2 reads FQNNGV. This CDR3 comprises 12 residues. V was trimmed by 5 bases and J by 7 bases, leaving 11 bases between them. The CDR3 sequence: CASSELIGTQYF. In DNA, the CDR3 is TGTGCCAGCAGCGAACTCATCGGGACCCAGTACTTC.